A single sample is the source of the 3 T cell receptor beta chains below, sequenced in a study of blood T cell repertoires in COVID-19. TCRdb's table, derived via immunoSEQ multiplex PCR, lists solely in-frame clones and lacks some. In the table there are roughly 80,000 clones, 84% of which are singletons. The sequencing input was peripheral blood. The receptors originated from a man aged 50 or older with acute or convalescent COVID-19.

V gene TRBV6-5 combines with J gene TRBJ1-2, with 11 bases identical to TRBD1. The V gene end was trimmed by 5 bases and the J gene end by 5 bases; junction bases not matched to a gene: 4. The CDR3 has 14 residues. Germline lookup yields CDR1 MNHEY and CDR2 SVGAGI. The CDR3 nucleotides read TGTGCCAGCAGTCTCCGGGACAGGGGGTATGGCTACACCTTC. Its protein product is CASSLRDRGYGYTF.

J is TRBJ2-7 and V is TRBV5-4; 14 bases line up with TRBD2. V lost 3 bases to trimming and J lost 3 bases; unmatched junction nucleotides: 5. CDR1 is SGHNT, CDR2 YYREEE, per germline (reference sequence). There are 16 residues in the CDR3. Here the CDR3 reads CASSSGTSGGYYEQYF. The CDR3 bases are TGTGCCAGCAGCTCGGGGACTAGCGGGGGATACTACGAGCAGTACTTC.

A few counts support this clone. The DNA for the CDR3 is TGTGCTAGTGGTTTGGTCGGCGGGAGGGTCTACGAGCAGTACTTC. Translation gives CASGLVGGRVYEQYF. The chain is built from TRBV12-5 and TRBJ2-7; 9 positions agree with TRBD2. The CDR3 is 15 residues long. Germline V gene data show CDR1 as LGHNT and CDR2 as FRNRAP. After removal of 0 bases from V and 3 bases from J, the junction contained 3 bases not matched to a gene. Together with reference TRBV12-5 and TRBJ2-7, the CDR3 gives the full variable domain: DARVTQTPRHKVTEMGQEVTMRCQPILGHNTVFWYRQTMMQGLELLAYFRNRAPLDDSGMPKDRFSAEMPDATLATLKIQPSEPRDSAVYFCASGLVGGRVYEQYFGPGTRLTVT.